What follows is one T cell receptor beta chain and its context. Its binding antigen is unknown. Within one base of it there is no much larger clone, and no base qualities were kept. Genomic DNA was isolated using the Qiagen DNeasy kit from unsorted PBMCs as well as from negatively selected CD4+ and CD8+ fractions. TCR beta CDR3 regions were subjected to amplification by immunoSEQ multiplex PCR with primers that anneal to V and J segments. A synthetic immune receptor repertoire was used to minimize amplification bias, and any remaining bias was removed computationally after sequencing. Concerning the study's data processing: Repertoire diversity was quantified as the Shannon entropy index using custom Python scripts. Unsorted, CD4+ and CD8+ repertoires were examined separately, except in combined analyses, for which CD4+ and CD8+ sequences were merged in silico. A clone was considered expanded if an increase in frequency of at least 2-fold after treatment relative to C1D1 was found, and a pseudocount of 0.5 was applied to clones undetected at baseline. Clones with 0 or 1 copy at C1D1 were defined as singleton clones, while clones with 2 or more copies were defined as non-singleton clones. Clones expanded in unsorted samples were labelled as CD4+, CD8+ or unknown by matching protein sequences in sorted samples from the same patient. Diversity changes from C1D1 to C4D1 were tested in paired samples using Wilcoxon tests. TCRdb stores this immuneACCESS table with in-frame sequences only. Part of the clones is absent; in the studies checked, under half of the shortfall reflects unresolved V genes, and no reason is known for the rest. The V and J calls and clone size come from that table; D and trimming were worked out from the DNA. The sample profile shows some 52,000 clones; about nine tenths of them were found once. Clones ranked in the top ten supply approximately 7% of the sample.

These data are taken from a study of PD-1 blockade in classical Hodgkin lymphoma (dated by TCRdb to the early 2020s). About the study as a whole: Nivolumab dosing was 3 mg/kg intravenously every 2 weeks, continuing until either disease progression or unacceptable toxicity. To define a peripheral blood immune signature of response to PD-1 blockade in classical Hodgkin lymphoma, the study combined TCR beta sequencing with CyTOF. What the study reported, not specific to this receptor: A significant rise by C4D1 was seen in CD4+ but not CD8+ TCR diversity (p=0.0027 vs p=0.16), with the rise being most apparent in complete responders (p=0.02). Newly diagnosed patients were reported to have lower baseline TCR diversity than healthy donors, and relapsed/refractory patients were reported to have lower baseline TCR diversity still. The study was restricted to a single clinical trial cohort, and the causes of repertoire differences, possibly disease activity or prior therapy, were left undefined. Among trial patients, those achieving complete response had baseline diversity similar to that of newly diagnosed patients, while diversity was significantly lower in partial responders and progressors. Lower diversity was observed in patients in whom nivolumab was started less than 1 year after ASCT, and these patients were excluded from later analyses so that confounding by immune reconstitution would be avoided.

After removal of 5 bases from V and 3 bases from J, the junction retains 6 bases not matched to a gene. Based on the germline V gene, the CDR1 and CDR2 sequences are SGHTA and FQGTGA. The CDR3, cysteine through phenylalanine, is 16 amino acids long. The CDR3 DNA has 48 bases and is translated from base 1. The time point tag for this specimen amounts to: cycle 4 day 1 (C4D1), after 5 to 7 weeks of nivolumab. All trial patients had relapsed after autologous stem cell transplantation, with cohorts A, B and C differing in prior brentuximab vedotin exposure. The trial cohort comprised around 60 patients with relapsed/refractory classical Hodgkin lymphoma whose best overall responses were complete response, partial response or progressive disease. Single-agent nivolumab was administered to trial patients in the multi-cohort phase II CheckMate 205 trial. Best overall response was determined by an independent review committee according to the 2007 International Working Group response criteria. Trial PBMCs were collected immediately before nivolumab initiation (C1D1) and during therapy at cycle 2 day 1 and cycle 4 day 1. Peripheral blood was collected in 8 mL Vacutainer Cell Preparation Tubes, from which PBMCs were isolated by centrifugation and then cryopreserved.

The starting material was peripheral blood mononuclear cells (PBMCs), obtained before the fourth cycle of nivolumab. The TCR comes from a human donor with classical Hodgkin lymphoma. The chain is encoded by TRBV7-3 joined to TRBJ2-1, and TRBD2 matches 11 of the central bases. Here is the DNA: TGTGCCAGCAGCCTTAGACTAGCGGGGAACTACAATGAGCAGTTCTTC. Translated, it gives CASSLRLAGNYNEQFF.